Shown below are 28 T cell receptor beta chains from a single sample sequenced in a study of spatial heterogeneity in lung cancer. MiXCR, run by TCRdb on the 5' RACE reads, gives a single entry per CDR3 protein. This sample carries around 10,000 distinct CDR3 sequences, approximately 3.5% of them seen once, and the ten largest clones take 6% to 9.5%. Time point of the sample: sample taken at primary tumor resection. Researchers sequenced whole RNA taken from tumor, nontumor lung or frozen PBMC without sorting. The material sequenced was normal lung tissue next to the tumor, taken at surgery. The receptor source for this set is a male donor with early-stage non-small cell lung cancer.

There are many counts of this clonotype. As an off-target read in a library built for alpha chains, this beta chain has a frequency of little significance. This chain connects TRBV11-1 to TRBJ2-5, with 10 nucleotides matching TRBD1. J lost 4 bases, V lost 5 bases, and 13 bases had no gene match. This CDR3 has 17 amino acids. Germline CDR1 and CDR2: SGHAT and FQDESV (reference sequence). The CDR3 nucleotides are TGTGCCAGCAGCGAGCATGCTGGGACAGGGGTGATAGAGACCCAGTACTTC. This translates into CASSEHAGTGVIETQYF.

The table lists this clonotype with many counts. Because this beta chain is a stray read in a library intended to capture alpha chains, its abundance should not be given much weight. The rearrangement joins TRBV7-2 to TRBJ1-1; no firm D call. In germline, CDR1 is SGHTA, CDR2 FQGNSA. V was clipped by 2 bases and J by 1 base, with 11 bases between them. This CDR3 has 15 amino acids. DNA of the CDR3: TGTGCCAGCAGCTTATCTCCTATGTCGAACACTGAAGCTTTCTTT. Translation: CASSLSPMSNTEAFF.

This clonotype was detected ten times or more. Since it is a stray read in a library aimed at alpha chains, this beta chain has a size that is not meaningful. CDR3 DNA sequence: TGTGCCAGCTCACCCCTCGTGACTAGCGGGACCTACGAGCAGTACTTC. Residues: CASSPLVTSGTYEQYF. This sequence joins TRBV18 and TRBJ2-7, with 11 bases that match TRBD2. The CDR3 sequence is 16 residues long. J was trimmed by 2 bases and V by 3 bases; bases with no gene match: 6. Germline V gene data show CDR1 as KGHSH and CDR2 as LQKENI.

This clonotype was observed many times. Within a library made for alpha chains, this beta chain is off target, and its count is uninformative. V usage is TRBV7-2 and J usage is TRBJ1-1; perhaps TRBD1 as D (6 bases). Germline V CDR1 and CDR2: SGHTA, FQGNSA. V dropped 5 bases and J dropped 4 bases, with 17 bases sitting between them. This CDR3 region has 15 residues. The CDR3 is CASSGQTGVLTEAFF. The CDR3 DNA is TGTGCCAGCAGCGGCCAGACAGGCGTTCTCACTGAAGCTTTCTTT.

This clonotype was observed at least ten times. This beta chain is off target for a library built for alpha chains, so its abundance means little. The CDR3 protein is CATSGRRRKDEQYF. DNA for the CDR3: TGTGCCACCTCGGGGCGGAGGAGAAAAGACGAGCAGTACTTC. This chain uses TRBV6-1 with TRBJ2-7; TRBD1 or TRBD2 may be the D gene (5 bases each). The V and J ends lost 10 bases and 5 bases respectively, with 21 bases between them. Germline V gene data show CDR1 as MNHNS and CDR2 as SASEGT. The CDR3 contains 14 residues.

As concerns this clonotype: This beta chain is an off-target read within a library intended for alpha chains, so its frequency means little. DNA for the CDR3: TGTGCCAGCAGCCGAGGGACAGGAGAAGCAGATACGCAGTATTTT. This sequence encodes CASSRGTGEADTQYF. The gene calls are TRBV4-2 and TRBJ2-3; 8 bases fit TRBD1. Per germline, CDR1 LGHNA and CDR2 YNFKEQ. The CDR3 is 15 residues long. The V gene end was trimmed by 4 bases and the J gene end by 4 bases; junction bases not matched to a gene: 7.

This clonotype was seen more than once but under ten times. This beta chain slipped into a library made for alpha chains as a stray read, so its size is not meaningful. J is TRBJ2-1 and V is TRBV5-1; 7 bases agree with TRBD1. Per germline, CDR1 SGHRS and CDR2 YFSETQ. The V segment lost 5 bases and the J segment 1 base; nucleotides outside the gene matches: 3. The CDR3 runs to 14 residues. The CDR3 reads CASRGTASYNEQFF. The CDR3 bases are TGCGCCAGCAGGGGGACAGCTTCCTACAATGAGCAGTTCTTC.

This clonotype is judged medium-sized. This beta chain was picked up by a library intended for alpha chains and is off target, so its count carries little meaning. The chain is built from TRBV29-1 and TRBJ1-1, with D unresolved. From germline, CDR1 is SQVTM and CDR2 ANQGSEA. Trimming took off 5 bases at V and 1 base at J, with 8 bases between the two ends. This CDR3 has 12 amino acids. CDR3 in amino acids: CSVHTPNTEAFF. In DNA form, the CDR3 reads TGCAGCGTTCATACACCGAACACTGAAGCTTTCTTT.

This clonotype has ten or more counts. Being off target in a library aimed at alpha chains, this beta chain has a size of little meaning. The genes are TRBV3-1 and TRBJ2-3; D may be TRBD1 or TRBD2 (5 bases each). The CDR3 extends over 15 amino acids. With 0 bases removed from V and 4 bases from J, the gap between germline ends came to 11 bases. Germline V gives CDR1 LGHDT, CDR2 YNNKEL (reference sequence). CDR3: CASSQEARGSDTQYF. CDR3 nucleotide sequence: TGTGCCAGCAGCCAAGAGGCGAGGGGCTCAGATACGCAGTATTTT.

This clonotype showed up many times. This beta chain appears as a stray read in a library generated for alpha chains; its size is not informative. This chain joins TRBV10-2 and TRBJ2-3; 10 bases fit TRBD2. CDR1 is WSHSY and CDR2 is SAAADI in the germline V gene. V shed 6 bases, J shed 7 bases, and the junction held 7 bases outside the gene matches. The CDR3 contains 14 residues. CDR3: CASRSGGAVNTQYF. The CDR3 DNA sequence: TGCGCCAGCAGGAGCGGGGGGGCCGTGAATACGCAGTATTTT.

The sample holds many counts of this clonotype. With the library built for alpha chains, this beta chain is off target and its frequency is not meaningful. This chain joins TRBV12-3 or TRBV12-4 and TRBJ2-1, with D uncertain. The CDR3 is 12 amino acids. V was cut by 3 bases and J by 6 bases, with 6 bases left in between. CDR3 nucleotide sequence: TGTGCCAGCAGTTTTTGGGGCAATGAGCAGTTCTTC. Protein sequence: CASSFWGNEQFF.

The sample holds a few counts of this clonotype. One end of the junction fails to match germline, which may point to a read error. This beta chain is an off-target read within a library intended for alpha chains, so its frequency means little. The chain recombines TRBV5-5 with TRBJ2-5; no firm D call. CDR1 and CDR2 from the germline V gene are SGHKS and YYEKEE (reference sequence). This CDR3 is built from 14 residues. CDR3 amino acids: CASSLDPAGYDTNF. CDR3 coding DNA: TGTGCCAGCAGCTTGGATCCAGCCGGATACGATACCAACTTC.

By frequency in the sample, this clonotype is medium-sized. In a library made to pick up alpha chains, this beta chain is a stray read with a size that means little. The CDR3 DNA follows: TGTGCCATCAGTGAGGGGGCGGATCGGGAGCAGTACTTC. Protein product: CAISEGADREQYF. The chain joins TRBV10-3 to TRBJ2-7; possible D gene TRBD1, 5 bases. CDR3 length: 13 residues. CDR1 and CDR2 from the germline V gene are ENHRY and SYGVKD. The V end was cut by 2 bases, the J end by 7 bases, with 12 bases between.

Many counts were recorded for this clonotype. A library made for alpha chains picked up this beta chain off target, so its size means little. V is TRBV20-1 and J is TRBJ2-7, with 10 nucleotides matching TRBD2. Unmatched junction bases numbered 10, after V lost 5 bases and J lost 0 bases. The germline CDR1 and CDR2 sequences are DFQATT and SNEGSKA (reference sequence). CDR3 length: 16 amino acids. The CDR3: CSALSRTSGNSYEQYF. The CDR3 DNA reads TGCAGTGCTCTGAGCCGGACTAGCGGCAACTCCTACGAGCAGTACTTC.

By share, this clonotype counts as medium-sized. Within a library made for alpha chains, this beta chain is off target, and its count is uninformative. The rearrangement links TRBV4-2 to TRBJ1-6; TRBD1 might be the D (5 bases). CDR3 length: 13 residues. Deletions cut 3 bases from V and 9 bases from J, with 9 bases between. CDR1 LGHNA and CDR2 YNFKEQ come from the germline V gene. The CDR3 DNA follows: TGTGCCAGCAGCCATTCAACAGGTTCACCCCTCCACTTT. Translating it yields CASSHSTGSPLHF.

This clonotype was recorded many times. Because the library targeted alpha chains, this beta chain is an off-target read whose size means little. The chain has TRBV20-1 and TRBJ1-2; D might be TRBD1 (6 bases). Germline V gives CDR1 DFQATT, CDR2 SNEGSKA (reference sequence). The CDR3 runs to 13 residues. With 2 bases removed from V and 4 bases from J, the gap between germline ends came to 11 bases. CDR3 bases: TGCAGTGCTAGAAGGGCAGGGGTCTATGGCTACACCTTC. It yields the protein CSARRAGVYGYTF.

This clonotype came up many times. In a library made to pick up alpha chains, this beta chain is a stray read with a size that means little. The J gene is TRBJ1-1, the V gene TRBV19; D is perhaps TRBD1 (5 bases). Germline CDR1 and CDR2: LNHDA and SQIVND (reference sequence). Trimming left V 7 bases short and J 11 bases short, with 23 bases between. The length of the CDR3 is 14 residues. CDR3 in DNA: TGTGCCAGTAATTCGGGGGTAGACGTCATGAAGGCTTTCTTT. Translating gives CASNSGVDVMKAFF.

This clonotype was seen many times. This beta chain was picked up by a library intended for alpha chains and is off target, so its count carries little meaning. The J gene is TRBJ2-1, the V gene TRBV20-1; D ambiguous. V was cut by 0 bases and J by 8 bases, with 20 bases left in between. CDR3 length equals 16 residues. The V gene's germline CDR1 is DFQATT and CDR2 SNEGSKA (reference sequence). As DNA, the CDR3 is TGCAGTGCTAGAGATGCGGCTAGTCCTCGGAGCGATGAGCAGTTCTTC. Encoded protein: CSARDAASPRSDEQFF.

This clonotype is deemed medium-sized (0.01 to 0.1%). Since it is a stray read in a library aimed at alpha chains, this beta chain has a size that is not meaningful. V and J are TRBV11-1 and TRBJ2-7; either TRBD1 or TRBD2 may fit D (5 bases each). This CDR3 region has 15 residues. The V gene lost 1 base and the J gene lost 0 bases, with 10 bases spanning the gap. Germline V lookup: CDR1 SGHAT, CDR2 FQDESV (reference sequence). The DNA of the CDR3 is TGTGCCAGCAGCTTAGAGGCAGGGAGCTCCTACGAGCAGTACTTC. The encoded protein is CASSLEAGSSYEQYF.

This clonotype came up many times. This beta chain was picked up by a library intended for alpha chains and is off target, so its count carries little meaning. The V gene is TRBV18, the J gene TRBJ2-1, with 10 bases fitting TRBD1. V lost 4 bases and J lost 8; bases outside the gene matches: 5. Germline loops: CDR1 KGHSH, CDR2 LQKENI. CDR3 length: 14 residues. DNA of the CDR3: TGTGCCAGCTCACGTGACAGGGGGCTGGATGAGCAGTTCTTC. Translating it yields CASSRDRGLDEQFF.

This clonotype is labeled as medium-sized. This beta chain represents an off-target read in a library built for alpha chains; its size is of limited meaning. The chain combines TRBV7-9 with TRBJ1-5; a possible D gene is TRBD1 (5 bases). CDR1 and CDR2 (germline): SEHNR, FQNEAQ (reference sequence). V was clipped by 0 bases and J by 6 bases, with 6 bases between them. This CDR3 contains 13 residues. CDR3 DNA: TGTGCCAGCAGCTTAGCCGGGGGTCAGCCCCAGCATTTT. Translation gives CASSLAGGQPQHF.

This clonotype was seen many times. Being off target in a library aimed at alpha chains, this beta chain has a size of little meaning. The V gene is TRBV11-2, the J gene TRBJ2-2; D may correspond to TRBD1 or TRBD2 (5 bases each). V lost 5 bases and J lost 2, with 15 bases in between. The CDR3 has 16 amino acids. CDR1 and CDR2 from the germline V gene are SGHAT and FQNNGV. In DNA, the CDR3 is TGTGCCAGCAGCCCCGCCGGGACCCTCAACACCGGGGAGCTGTTTTTT. Translated: CASSPAGTLNTGELFF. The full variable domain, rest sourced from reference TRBV11-2 and TRBJ2-2, is EAGVAQSPRYKIIEKRQSVAFWCNPISGHATLYWYQQILGQGPKLLIQFQNNGVVDDSQLPKDRFSAERLKGVDSTLKIQPAKLEDSAVYLCASSPAGTLNTGELFFGEGSRLTVL.

Concerning this clonotype: A library prepared for alpha chains yielded this beta chain as an off-target read; its size is of little meaning. The chain is built from TRBV6-9 and TRBJ2-3, with D possibly being TRBD1 or TRBD2 (5 bases each). In germline, CDR1 is MNHGY, CDR2 SVAAGI. Trimming removed 6 bases at V and 5 bases at J, with 15 bases between. CDR3 size: 14 residues. CDR3 sequence (DNA): TGTGCCAGCAGATGGGACCTCTCCGGAGATACGCAGTATTTT. Amino acid sequence: CASRWDLSGDTQYF.

This clonotype was observed at least ten times. This beta chain lies outside the target of a library built for alpha chains; its clone size means little. The V call is TRBV12-3 or TRBV12-4, the J call TRBJ1-6, with D hard to call. This CDR3 has 12 amino acids. V lost 8 bases, J lost 6 bases, and 8 bases lay in between. The CDR3 sequence is CASSQTNSPLHF. CDR3 nucleotides: TGTGCCAGCTCCCAGACTAATTCACCCCTCCACTTT.

By share, this clonotype counts as medium-sized. The library was prepared for alpha chains; this beta chain is a stray read, so its frequency means little. The J gene is TRBJ1-1, the V gene TRBV7-9; D not certain. CDR3 size: 14 residues. Deletions cut 5 bases from V and 3 bases from J, with 13 bases between. Germline CDR1 reads SEHNR; CDR2 reads FQNEAQ (reference sequence). For the CDR3, the DNA is TGTGCCAGCAGCCCCGGACTAACGGACACTGAAGCTTTCTTT. Its protein is CASSPGLTDTEAFF.

As to this clonotype: A library made for alpha chains picked up this beta chain off target, so its size means little. V is TRBV20-1 and J is TRBJ2-2; D might be TRBD1 (6 bases). The length of the CDR3 is 15 residues. The germline V gene has CDR1 DFQATT and CDR2 SNEGSKA (reference sequence). The V and J ends lost 7 bases and 7 bases respectively, with 22 bases between them. The CDR3 sequence: CSGSIRGKDGGELFF. The CDR3 DNA is TGCAGTGGCTCGATAAGGGGGAAGGATGGCGGGGAGCTGTTTTTT.

There are many counts of this clonotype. Because the library targeted alpha chains, this beta chain is an off-target read whose size means little. The chain links TRBV4-1 to TRBJ2-7; 10 bases align to TRBD2. The V segment lost 4 bases and the J segment 6 bases; nucleotides outside the gene matches: 12. The germline V gene has CDR1 MGHRA and CDR2 YSYEKL. The CDR3 spans 16 residues. This CDR3 is CASSPDSSGRRGEQYF. CDR3 nucleotide sequence: TGCGCCAGCAGCCCGGACTCTAGCGGGAGAAGAGGCGAGCAGTACTTC.

In its sample, this clonotype was seen many times. This beta chain was picked up by a library intended for alpha chains and is off target, so its count carries little meaning. This chain links TRBV3-1 with TRBJ1-1, with 7 bases matching TRBD1. V lost 3 bases to trimming and J lost 7 bases; unmatched junction nucleotides: 2. Germline assignment: CDR1 LGHDT and CDR2 YNNKEL (reference sequence). The CDR3 sequence is 12 residues long. The chain's CDR3 is CASSQGTVEAFF. CDR3 DNA sequence: TGTGCCAGCAGCCAGGGGACAGTTGAAGCTTTCTTT.